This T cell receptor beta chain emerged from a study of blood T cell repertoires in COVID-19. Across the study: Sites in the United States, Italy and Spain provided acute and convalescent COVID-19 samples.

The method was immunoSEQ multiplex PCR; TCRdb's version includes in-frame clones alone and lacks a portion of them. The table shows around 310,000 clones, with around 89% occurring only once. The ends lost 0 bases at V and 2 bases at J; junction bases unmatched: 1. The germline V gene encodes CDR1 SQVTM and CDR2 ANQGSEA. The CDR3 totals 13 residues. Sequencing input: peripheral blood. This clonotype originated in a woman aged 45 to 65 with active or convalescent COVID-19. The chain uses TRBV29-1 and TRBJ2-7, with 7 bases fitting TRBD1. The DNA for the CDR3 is TGCAGCGTTGAAGACAGGGGGACCTACGAGCAGTACTTC. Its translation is CSVEDRGTYEQYF.